This TCR beta chain stems from a study of beta chain features in type 1 diabetes. Looking at the study overall: Across the samples, 100 million to 130 million sorted cells were examined in total.

Note on this clone: The antigen remains unidentified.

Trimming at V came to 1 base and at J to 5 bases, leaving 5 bases not matched to a gene. This CDR3 spans 16 amino acids. Germline CDR1 reads SGHTA; CDR2 reads FQGNSA. Sampling consisted of one heparinised blood draw per donor, averaging around 100 mL. Purity above 95% was achieved in all sorted populations. The isolated RNA, all of it, was reverse transcribed, so expressed TCRB transcripts were what got sequenced. Only in-frame clones appear in the TCRdb table, and some are missing; sequencing was by immunoSEQ multiplex PCR. The table has 600,000 to 700,000 clones, over 10% seen once. Findings and limits, study-wide: When VDJ junctions were examined, type 1 diabetes patients showed fewer insertions and more deletions. Shortening that was moderate but significant affected the TCRB CDR3s of Type 1 diabetes patients in all four CD4+ subsets.

The gene calls are TRBV7-2 and TRBJ1-4; TRBD1 agrees at 9 bases. Material: naive CD4+ T cells from blood. This TCR was sampled from a man aged 18 to 30 with type 1 diabetes. The CDR3 here is CASSLVPGTGNEKLFF. DNA of the CDR3: TGTGCCAGCAGCTTAGTCCCCGGGACAGGGAATGAAAAACTGTTTTTT.